The present T cell receptor beta chain was sequenced within a study of blood T cell repertoires in COVID-19. Study-wide context: Samples of COVID-19 (acute and convalescent) were obtained from the United States, Italy and Spain.

Method: immunoSEQ multiplex PCR; TCRdb's copy keeps in-frame clones and lacks some. This table has hundreds of thousands of clones, around 87% appearing once. The study drew participants aged roughly 18 to 95 years from under 30 US areas. Donors were grouped by their self-reported clinical history. Cohort 3 donors counted as recovered after two negative PCRs, clearance, or resolved symptoms. The CDR3 has 15 residues. CDR1 is SGHVS, CDR2 FQNEAQ, per germline. Trimming at V came to 5 bases and at J to 1 base, leaving 8 bases not matched to a gene. The sample taken for sequencing was PBMCs or T cells enriched from blood (not recorded which). The receptor comes from a young woman who had recovered from COVID-19. The chain has TRBV7-8 and TRBJ2-7; 7 bases map to TRBD1. The CDR3 DNA sequence: TGTGCCAGCAGCCCCGGGCGGACAGGTTCCTACGAGCAGTACTTC. It is translated as CASSPGRTGSYEQYF.